Presented here are 19 T cell receptor beta chains from one specimen sequenced in a study of blood T cell repertoires in COVID-19. Sequencing used immunoSEQ multiplex PCR; TCRdb keeps in-frame clones, though not all of them. This table holds about 400,000 clones, approximately 86% found once. The sample was PBMCs or T cells enriched from blood (not recorded which). These receptors were taken from a woman aged 40-49 years with acute COVID-19.

The rearrangement links TRBV5-1 to TRBJ1-1; D uncertain. The CDR3 sequence is 13 residues long. Trimming cost V 3 bases and J 5 bases, with 11 bases left between them. Germline V lookup: CDR1 SGHRS, CDR2 YFSETQ. The CDR3 loop is CASSSITGTEAFF. The CDR3 DNA sequence: TGCGCCAGCAGCTCCATTACGGGAACTGAAGCTTTCTTT. Supplemented by reference TRBV5-1 and TRBJ1-1, the full variable domain reads KAGVTQTPRYLIKTRGQQVTLSCSPISGHRSVSWYQQTPGQGLQFLFEYFSETQRNKGNFPGRFSGRQFSNSRSEMNVSTLELGDSALYLCASSSITGTEAFFGQGTRLTVV.

The gene calls are TRBV11-2 and TRBJ2-7, with a weak D call TRBD1 (5 bases). Germline V gene data show CDR1 as SGHAT and CDR2 as FQNNGV. Deletions cut 5 bases from V and 0 bases from J, with 17 bases between. The CDR3 runs to 16 residues. DNA for the CDR3: TGTGCCAGCAGCGCCTTTTCTGACAGATACTCCTACGAGCAGTACTTC. Translating it yields CASSAFSDRYSYEQYF.

This chain links TRBV11-2 with TRBJ1-5; D is perhaps TRBD1 (5 bases). In germline, CDR1 is SGHAT, CDR2 FQNNGV. The CDR3 is made up of 12 amino acids. V dropped 4 bases and J dropped 6 bases, with 7 bases sitting between them. As DNA, the CDR3 is TGTGCCAGCAGCTCCGGGGGTCAGCCCCAGCATTTT. Translating it yields CASSSGGQPQHF.

The V call is TRBV19, the J call TRBJ2-7; D is possibly TRBD1 (5 bases). Germline V lookup: CDR1 LNHDA, CDR2 SQIVND (reference sequence). CDR3 length equals 13 residues. The germline V and J ends were trimmed by 6 bases and 2 bases, with 11 bases remaining between them. The CDR3 nucleotides are TGTGCCAGTAGCGACCAGGGTCCCTACGAGCAGTACTTC. Amino acids: CASSDQGPYEQYF.

The gene calls are TRBV19 and TRBJ1-1, with D perhaps matching TRBD1 (5 bases). This CDR3 has 15 amino acids. Germline V gives CDR1 LNHDA, CDR2 SQIVND (reference sequence). Trimming removed 4 bases from V and 2 bases from J, with 14 bases in between. CDR3 nucleotide sequence: TGTGCCAGTAGTAGGAGTGGGACTTATAACACTGAAGCTTTCTTT. It codes for CASSRSGTYNTEAFF.

This clone was picked up one time. The chain recombines TRBV4-1 with TRBJ2-7, with TRBD1 matching 8 bases. V lost 2 bases, J lost 3 bases, and 3 bases stayed unmatched. Germline loops: CDR1 MGHRA, CDR2 YSYEKL. This CDR3 has 14 amino acids. CDR3 nucleotides: TGCGCCAGCAGCCAACTGACAGGGGACTACGAGCAGTACTTC. Its protein is CASSQLTGDYEQYF.

The chain recombines TRBV7-8 with TRBJ2-1, with 11 bases lining up with TRBD2. CDR3 length: 16 residues. Germline CDR1 reads SGHVS; CDR2 reads FQNEAQ. After removal of 3 bases from V and 4 bases from J, the junction contained 5 bases not matched to a gene. In nucleotides, the CDR3 is TGTGCCAGCAGCTTGCAAACTAGCGGGGGTTACAATGAGCAGTTCTTC. Translating it yields CASSLQTSGGYNEQFF. Variable domain in full (rest from reference TRBV7-8 and TRBJ2-1): GAGVSQSPRYKVAKRGQDVALRCDPISGHVSLFWYQQALGQGPEFLTYFQNEAQLDKSGLPSDRFFAERPEGSVSTLKIQRTQQEDSAVYLCASSLQTSGGYNEQFFGPGTRLTVL.

This clone was seen a single time. The chain links TRBV9 to TRBJ2-1; 14 bases map to TRBD2. V was clipped by 3 bases and J by 2 bases; unmatched bases: 10. CDR1 and CDR2 from the germline V gene are SGDLS and YYNGEE. This CDR3 has 19 residues. DNA of the CDR3: TGTGCCAGCAGCGCCCCAGGGACTAGCGGGGGATCAACCTACAATGAGCAGTTCTTC. Translating it yields CASSAPGTSGGSTYNEQFF. The whole variable domain, filled in from reference TRBV9 and TRBJ2-1, reads DSGVTQTPKHLITATGQRVTLRCSPRSGDLSVYWYQQSLDQGLQFLIQYYNGEERAKGNILERFSAQQFPDLHSELNLSSLELGDSALYFCASSAPGTSGGSTYNEQFFGPGTRLTVL.

The chain has TRBV6-5 and TRBJ1-2; perhaps TRBD1 as D (5 bases). Germline V CDR1 and CDR2: MNHEY, SVGAGI. This CDR3 is built from 14 residues. V lost 2 bases to trimming and J lost 7 bases, with 14 bases between them. Here the CDR3 reads CASSYRGRAAGYTF. The CDR3 coding sequence is TGTGCCAGCAGTTACAGGGGAAGGGCGGCTGGCTACACCTTC.

Written as DNA, the CDR3 is TGTGCCAGCAGCTCGACAGATACGCAGTATTTT. It specifies CASSSTDTQYF. This chain uses TRBV7-2 with TRBJ2-3; the D is unclear. The ends were cut back, 4 bases at V and 3 bases at J, with 2 bases in the middle. The germline CDR1 and CDR2 sequences are SGHTA and FQGNSA. This CDR3 has 11 amino acids.

The rearrangement links TRBV12-5 to TRBJ1-1; D remains unclear. Germline values: CDR1 LGHNT, CDR2 FRNRAP. With 7 bases removed from V and 5 bases from J, the gap between germline ends came to 11 bases. The CDR3 spans 12 residues. The CDR3 protein is CASALGDTEAFF. CDR3 nucleotide sequence: TGTGCTAGTGCCCTCGGGGATACTGAAGCTTTCTTT.

The rearrangement joins TRBV4-1 to TRBJ1-6; 11 nucleotides line up with TRBD1. This CDR3 is 18 amino acids long. The germline V gene has CDR1 MGHRA and CDR2 YSYEKL. V was clipped by 1 base and J by 6 bases; unmatched bases: 8. CDR3 in DNA: TGCGCCAGCAGCCAAGGACCTAGGACAGGGGGCGGTAATTCACCCCTCCACTTT. Its protein product is CASSQGPRTGGGNSPLHF.

The V and J genes are TRBV10-3 and TRBJ2-5; TRBD2 agrees at 11 bases. This CDR3 spans 15 amino acids. Germline lookup yields CDR1 ENHRY and CDR2 SYGVKD. V was clipped by 9 bases and J by 5 bases; unmatched bases: 11. CDR3 sequence: CAISSGGALGETQYF. The CDR3 DNA reads as TGTGCCATTAGTAGCGGGGGGGCCCTGGGTGAGACCCAGTACTTC.

This clone was recorded only once. The chain employs TRBV19 and TRBJ1-5, with D possibly being TRBD1 (5 bases). The V end was cut by 8 bases, the J end by 4 bases, with 12 bases between. Germline CDR1 is LNHDA and CDR2 is SQIVND (reference sequence). The CDR3 is made up of 13 amino acids. Here the CDR3 DNA reads TGTGCCAGTGCCCCTGGGGGGAATCAGCCCCAGCATTTT. Its protein is CASAPGGNQPQHF.

This chain uses TRBV4-1 with TRBJ1-1, with D tentatively TRBD1 (6 bases). V was shortened by 0 bases and J by 1 base, with 9 bases between the two germline ends. The germline gives CDR1 MGHRA, CDR2 YSYEKL. The CDR3 contains 15 residues. CDR3: CASSQDSRGNTEAFF. In DNA, the CDR3 is TGCGCCAGCAGCCAAGACAGCAGGGGGAACACTGAAGCTTTCTTT.

This chain uses TRBV5-6 with TRBJ1-2, with D possibly matching TRBD1 (6 bases). This CDR3 spans 14 amino acids. V was trimmed by 7 bases and J by 6 bases, leaving 19 bases between them. Per the germline V gene, CDR1 is SGHDT and CDR2 is YYEEEE. CDR3 sequence (DNA): TGTGCCAGCCTGCCTTTACAGGGAGACCATGGCTACACCTTC. Residues: CASLPLQGDHGYTF.

This chain links TRBV4-2 with TRBJ1-2; D remains ambiguous. In germline, CDR1 is LGHNA, CDR2 YNFKEQ. V was cut by 3 bases and J by 6 bases, with 11 bases left in between. This CDR3 is built from 13 residues. In nucleotides, the CDR3 is TGTGCCAGCAGCCACCTTGACACGGATGGCTACACCTTC. This encodes CASSHLDTDGYTF.

This chain connects TRBV10-3 to TRBJ2-7, with 7 bases matching TRBD1. Germline V CDR1 and CDR2: ENHRY, SYGVKD. With V trimmed by 2 bases and J by 4 bases, 5 bases remained unmatched. The CDR3 is 14 amino acids. The CDR3 loop is CAISEGGQLYEQYF. The CDR3 DNA is TGTGCCATCAGTGAGGGGGGACAGCTTTACGAGCAGTACTTC.

J is TRBJ2-5 and V is TRBV5-1; perhaps TRBD1 as D (6 bases). This CDR3 has 15 residues. Germline V gene data show CDR1 as SGHRS and CDR2 as YFSETQ. V dropped 0 bases and J dropped 1 base, with 10 bases sitting between them. The CDR3 reads CASSLGRTAQETQYF. The CDR3 bases are TGCGCCAGCAGCTTGGGTCGGACAGCCCAAGAGACCCAGTACTTC.